These 8 T cell receptor beta chains were sequenced from one sample in a study of long-term antiretroviral therapy in people with HIV. At the survey level, the v3.0 immunoSEQ assay was run. The repertoire was sequenced with immunoSEQ multiplex PCR; TCRdb's copy has only in-frame clones and lacks some. The sample shows tens of thousands of clones, 80% to 90% of them seen only once. The sequences come from unsorted PBMCs, collected 2.2 years after starting antiretroviral therapy. These TCRs come from a young man with HIV.

CDR3 region: CASSMVKGVRPYEQYF. CDR3 coding DNA: TGTGCCAGTAGTATGGTTAAGGGAGTAAGGCCCTACGAGCAGTACTTC. This chain connects TRBV19 to TRBJ2-7, with D maybe TRBD2 (5 bases). The ends were cut back, 3 bases at V and 2 bases at J, with 17 bases in the middle. Germline V CDR1 and CDR2: LNHDA, SQIVND (reference sequence). The CDR3 spans 16 residues.

The rearrangement joins TRBV2 to TRBJ2-3; D is perhaps TRBD2 (5 bases). The germline V and J ends were trimmed by 5 bases and 1 base, with 16 bases remaining between them. Germline CDR1 and CDR2: SNHLY and FYNNEI. The CDR3 has 16 amino acids. The CDR3 loop is CASSPSGSGRTDTQYF. CDR3 bases: TGTGCCAGCAGTCCCTCGGGGAGCGGCCGCACAGATACGCAGTATTTT.

The chain couples TRBV27 to TRBJ2-1, with 13 nucleotides matching TRBD2. The CDR3 consists of 15 residues. Trimming cost V 6 bases and J 5 bases; bases outside gene matches: 4. Germline lookup yields CDR1 MNHEY and CDR2 SMNVEV (reference sequence). As DNA, the CDR3 is TGTGCCAGCAGATTTGGACTAGCGGGGGACAATGAGCAGTTCTTC. Its protein is CASRFGLAGDNEQFF.

CDR3 region: CASSFGFGGYEQYF. CDR3 sequence (DNA): TGTGCCAGCAGCTTTGGGTTTGGGGGTTACGAGCAGTACTTC. The rearrangement links TRBV13 to TRBJ2-7; the D gene could be TRBD1 or TRBD2 (5 bases each). Germline V CDR1 and CDR2: PRHDT, FYEKMQ (reference sequence). The ends were cut back, 3 bases at V and 4 bases at J, with 13 bases in the middle. The CDR3 is 14 residues long.

This chain uses TRBV6-5 with TRBJ2-2; no clear D gene. There are 13 residues in the CDR3. V was shortened by 6 bases and J by 6 bases, with 11 bases between the two germline ends. CDR1 is MNHEY and CDR2 is SVGAGI in the germline V gene. CDR3 residues: CASSPDYAGELFF. The CDR3 DNA follows: TGTGCCAGCAGCCCTGATTACGCCGGGGAGCTGTTTTTT.

The chain is built from TRBV29-1 and TRBJ1-1, with D unclear. Germline assignment: CDR1 SQVTM and CDR2 ANQGSEA. The CDR3 is 17 amino acids. Trimming removed 0 bases at V and 4 bases at J, with 21 bases between. CDR3 amino acids: CSVEDPVKRATGTEAFF. The CDR3 DNA is TGCAGCGTTGAAGATCCGGTGAAACGGGCCACTGGCACTGAAGCTTTCTTT.

This clone was seen just once. The J gene is TRBJ2-2, the V gene TRBV6-1; tentative D call: TRBD1 (6 bases). Germline V lookup: CDR1 MNHNS, CDR2 SASEGT. This CDR3 is built from 15 residues. V shed 7 bases and J shed 7 bases, with 19 bases lying between them. The DNA of the CDR3 is TGTGCCAGCACCCTACTCAGGGGCCACGGCGGGGAGCTGTTTTTT. Its translation: CASTLLRGHGGELFF.

J is TRBJ1-1 and V is TRBV7-3; TRBD1 is a possible D gene (5 bases). This CDR3 region has 14 residues. Deletions cut 5 bases from V and 0 bases from J, with 10 bases between. The germline gives CDR1 SGHTA, CDR2 FQGTGA. In DNA form, the CDR3 reads TGTGCCAGCAGCGCCCAGGACATGAACACTGAAGCTTTCTTT. This translates into CASSAQDMNTEAFF.